Sequencing of this T cell receptor (beta chain) was carried out in a study of graft-versus-host responses after intestinal transplantation. For the study at large: All recipients got anti-thymocyte globulin induction, then tacrolimus and steroids for three to four years. Whole-study findings and limits: Recipient marrow held GvH clones, some first seen in ileum or blood.

Regarding this clone: As yet, its antigen is unknown.

The method was immunoSEQ multiplex PCR; TCRdb's version includes in-frame clones alone and lacks a portion of them. Of 65,000 to 90,000 clones detected, about 90% appear once; the ten largest clones hold more than 0.35%. The CDR3 has 11 amino acids. V dropped 6 bases and J dropped 1 base, with 3 bases sitting between them. CDR1 is SEHNR, CDR2 FQNEAQ, per germline (reference sequence). V usage is TRBV7-9 and J usage is TRBJ1-1; D ambiguous. The clonotype comes from a human donor who was the organ donor for an intestinal transplant. Sequenced here: unstimulated CD8+ T cells sorted from spleen or lymph node cells, sampled before transplant. CDR3 loop: CASRRNTEAFF. DNA for the CDR3: TGTGCCAGCAGGCGGAACACTGAAGCTTTCTTT.